This TCR beta chain was captured in a study of T cell repertoires in cytomegalovirus infection. Study background: Recently identified HLA-C-restricted and well-studied HLA-B-restricted CMV epitopes were used. Evidence of both CMV infection and a matching HLA type came from public TCR beta signatures.

TCRdb reanalysed the reads using MiXCR and keeps one entry per CDR3 protein. The sample consists of about 310,000 distinct CDR3 sequences, roughly 25% of them appearing once. Points from the study as a whole: Individuals carrying CMV plus the relevant HLA were identified by cumulative frequency of public TCR beta families. Clonotype analysis showed dominance of the ex vivo response by HLA-C-restricted CMV-specific TCR beta clonotypes.

Germline CDR1 reads SEHNR; CDR2 reads FQNEAQ (reference sequence). The J segment lost 9 bases and the V segment lost 5 bases, leaving 17 bases of the junction unmatched. This CDR3 has 17 amino acids. This clonotype was counted many times. No antigen is known for it. The V call is TRBV7-9, the J call TRBJ2-1, with 9 bases that match TRBD2. The TCR comes from a human donor in good health (CMV status not recorded). Some clones in this sample may be carry-over from other donors' samples. The starting material was cultured PBMCs, obtained from culture after CMV antigen stimulation. The CDR3 DNA reads TGTGCCAGCAGCCCGTCTGGCGGGAGGGCCATGAAGGGTGAGCAGTTCTTC. Its protein is CASSPSGGRAMKGEQFF.